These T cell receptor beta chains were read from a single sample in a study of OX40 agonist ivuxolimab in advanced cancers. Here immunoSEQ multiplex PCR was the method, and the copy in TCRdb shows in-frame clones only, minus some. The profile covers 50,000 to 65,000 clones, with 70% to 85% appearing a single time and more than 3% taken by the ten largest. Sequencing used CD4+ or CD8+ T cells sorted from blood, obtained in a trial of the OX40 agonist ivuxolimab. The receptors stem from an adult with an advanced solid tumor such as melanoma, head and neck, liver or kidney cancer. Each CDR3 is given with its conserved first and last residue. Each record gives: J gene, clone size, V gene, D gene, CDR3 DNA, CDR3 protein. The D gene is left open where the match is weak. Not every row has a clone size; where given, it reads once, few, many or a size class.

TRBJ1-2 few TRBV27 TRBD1 TGTGCCAGCAGTCCACCGGGACAGGGGAGGGGTAACTATGGCTACACCTTC CASSPPGQGRGNYGYTF
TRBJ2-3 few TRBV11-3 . TGTGCCAGCAGCTTGGGGCGTAGCACAGATACGCAGTATTTT CASSLGRSTDTQYF
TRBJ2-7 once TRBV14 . TGTGCCAGCAGCCAAACTAGGGGGGGGACCGAGCAGTACTTC CASSQTRGGTEQYF
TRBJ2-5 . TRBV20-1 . TGCAGTGCTACCCCTCAAGAGACCCAGTACTTC CSATPQETQYF
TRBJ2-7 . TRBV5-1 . TGCGCCAGCAGCTTGGGCATCTCCTACGAGCAGTACTTC CASSLGISYEQYF
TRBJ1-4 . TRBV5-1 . TGCGCCAGCAGCTTGGCCCTGGGAAGAGTTGAAAAACTGTTTTTT CASSLALGRVEKLFF
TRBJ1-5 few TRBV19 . TGTGCCAGTAGTATCGGCGACCTTAGCAATCAGCCCCAGCATTTT CASSIGDLSNQPQHF
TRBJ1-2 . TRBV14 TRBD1 TGTGCCAGCAGCCAGGACAGGTCTTATGGCTACACCTTC CASSQDRSYGYTF
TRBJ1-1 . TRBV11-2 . TGTGCCAGCAGCTTAGATCTAAGGGGCGGGGGAGCTTTCTTT CASSLDLRGGGAFF
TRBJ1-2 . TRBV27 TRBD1 TGTGCCAGCAGAGGGATCGGACAGGGGGCCCGAAACTATGGCTACACCTTC CASRGIGQGARNYGYTF
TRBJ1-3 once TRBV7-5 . TGTGCCAGCAGCTTAGAGTACTCTGGAAACACCATATATTTT CASSLEYSGNTIYF
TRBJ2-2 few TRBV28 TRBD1 TGTGCCAGCAGTTTGAGGACAGGGGGTACCGGGGAGCTGTTTTTT CASSLRTGGTGELFF
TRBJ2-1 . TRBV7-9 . TGTGCCAGCAGCCCCCCGGGTTATATGGCAGTGAATGAGCAGTTCTTC CASSPPGYMAVNEQFF
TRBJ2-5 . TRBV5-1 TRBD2 TGCGCCAGCAGCTTGACTAGCGTACAAGAGACCCAGTACTTC CASSLTSVQETQYF
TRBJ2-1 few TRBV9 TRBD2 TGTGCCAGCAGCCCCCGGGGGGGGCCCAATGAGCAGTTCTTC CASSPRGGPNEQFF
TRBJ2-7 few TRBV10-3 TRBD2 TGTGCCATCAGTCGACTAGCGGGGGCTGACGAGCAGTACTTC CAISRLAGADEQYF
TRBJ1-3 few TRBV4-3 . TGCGCCAGCAGCCAATGGGAATTTACAAACACCATATATTTT CASSQWEFTNTIYF
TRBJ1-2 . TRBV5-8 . TGTGCCAGCAGCTCCGGATTGGGGGTCCCAGGATCTAACTATGGCTACACCTTC CASSSGLGVPGSNYGYTF
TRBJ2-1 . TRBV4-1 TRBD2 TGCGCCAGCAGCCAAGGGGGGGCGGGGGGGGAGGTCGAGCAGTTCTTC CASSQGGAGGEVEQFF
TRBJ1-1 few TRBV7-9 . TGTGCCAGCAGCTTAGGGTTAGGGGGGCAGCCTATGAACACTGAAGCTTTCTTT CASSLGLGGQPMNTEAFF
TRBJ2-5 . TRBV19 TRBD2 TGTGCCAGTAGTATTGGGGGGGGTTCGTACCAAGAGACCCAGTACTTC CASSIGGGSYQETQYF
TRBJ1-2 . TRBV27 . TGTGCCAGCAGTCACACCGGGGAGGGGGTCGGCTATGGCTACACCTTC CASSHTGEGVGYGYTF
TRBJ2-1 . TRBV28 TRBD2 TGTGCCAGCAGTTCCCTCACCGGGACTAGCGAGGGTGGGCAGTTCTTC CASSSLTGTSEGGQFF
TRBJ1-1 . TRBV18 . TGTGCCAGCTCACCACAAAGTCAGAGGGACACTGAAGCTTTCTTT CASSPQSQRDTEAFF
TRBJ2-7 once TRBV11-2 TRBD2 TGTGCCAGCAGCCAGAGAGCGGGGGGGGACGAGCAGTACTTC CASSQRAGGDEQYF
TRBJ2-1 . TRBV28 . TGTGCCAGCAGTCCCCTTGGGAACCAATACTACAATGAGCAGTTCTTC CASSPLGNQYYNEQFF
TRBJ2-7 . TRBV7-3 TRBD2 TGTGCCAGCAGCTCCGGCGCTAGCGGGAGGGACGAGCAGTACTTC CASSSGASGRDEQYF
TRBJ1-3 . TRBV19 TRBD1 TGTGCCAGTAGGACAGGGGGCTTCGGAAACACCATATATTTT CASRTGGFGNTIYF
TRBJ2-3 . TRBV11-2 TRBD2 TGTGCCAGCAGACAAACCAGCGGGGGCCATATTAGCACAGATACGCAGTATTTT CASRQTSGGHISTDTQYF
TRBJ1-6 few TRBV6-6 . TGTGCCAGCAGTTTACCACCGGCCGTGAATAATTCACCCCTCCACTTT CASSLPPAVNNSPLHF
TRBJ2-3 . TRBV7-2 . TGTGCCAGCAGCTCCCGAGCCTACACGGGGTTCGGCACAGATACGCAGTATTTT CASSSRAYTGFGTDTQYF
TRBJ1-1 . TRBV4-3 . TGCGCCAGCAGCCAGGGGAGGGACACTGAAGCTTTCTTT CASSQGRDTEAFF
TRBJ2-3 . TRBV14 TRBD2 TGTGCCAGCAGCCCCCGGGGACTAGCTTACACAGATACGCAGTATTTT CASSPRGLAYTDTQYF
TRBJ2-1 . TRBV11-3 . TGTGCCAGCAGCTCGGAGTGGGATGAGCAGTTCTTC CASSSEWDEQFF
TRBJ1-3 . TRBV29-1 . TGCAGCGCCGCTAACAGGGCCGGAAACACCATATATTTT CSAANRAGNTIYF
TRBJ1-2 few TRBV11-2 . TGTGCCAGCAGCTTTCAGGGGAACTATGGCTACACCTTC CASSFQGNYGYTF
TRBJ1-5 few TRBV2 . TGTGCCAGCAGTGATTACAGCTACAATCAGCCCCAGCATTTT CASSDYSYNQPQHF
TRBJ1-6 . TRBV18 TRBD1 TGTGCCAGCTCACCGTATACTGAGCAGGACAGGGGCGAAAATTCACCCCTCCACTTT CASSPYTEQDRGENSPLHF
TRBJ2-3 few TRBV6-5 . TGTGCCAGCAGACGGACCAATGTGGGCGCAGATACGCAGTATTTT CASRRTNVGADTQYF
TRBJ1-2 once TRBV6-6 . TGTGCCACCGAAAGGGGGGGCGCTAACTATGGCTACACCTTC CATERGGANYGYTF
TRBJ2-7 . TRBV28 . TGTGCCAGCAGCCGGCTGACTAGCAGGGGCGAGCAGTACTTC CASSRLTSRGEQYF